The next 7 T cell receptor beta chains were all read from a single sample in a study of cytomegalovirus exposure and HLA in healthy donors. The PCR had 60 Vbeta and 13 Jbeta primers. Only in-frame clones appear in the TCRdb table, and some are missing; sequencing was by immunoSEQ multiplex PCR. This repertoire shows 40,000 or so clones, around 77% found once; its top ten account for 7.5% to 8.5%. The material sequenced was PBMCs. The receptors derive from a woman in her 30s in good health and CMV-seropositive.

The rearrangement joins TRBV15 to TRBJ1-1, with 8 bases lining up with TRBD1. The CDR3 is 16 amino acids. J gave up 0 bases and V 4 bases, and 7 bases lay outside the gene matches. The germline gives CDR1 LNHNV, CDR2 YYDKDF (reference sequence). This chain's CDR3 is CATSTAVDRVNTEAFF. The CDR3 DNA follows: TGTGCCACCAGCACAGCCGTGGACAGGGTGAACACTGAAGCTTTCTTT. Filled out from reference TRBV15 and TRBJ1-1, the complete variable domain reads DAMVIQNPRYQVTQFGKPVTLSCSQTLNHNVMYWYQQKSSQAPKLLFHYYDKDFNNEADTPDNFQSRRPNTSFCFLDIRSPGLGDTAMYLCATSTAVDRVNTEAFFGQGTRLTVV.

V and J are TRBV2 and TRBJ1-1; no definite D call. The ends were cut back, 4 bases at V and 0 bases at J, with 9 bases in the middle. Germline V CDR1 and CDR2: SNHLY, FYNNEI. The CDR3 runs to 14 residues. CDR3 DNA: TGTGCCAGCAGTGGAGGCCTCATGAACACTGAAGCTTTCTTT. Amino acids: CASSGGLMNTEAFF.

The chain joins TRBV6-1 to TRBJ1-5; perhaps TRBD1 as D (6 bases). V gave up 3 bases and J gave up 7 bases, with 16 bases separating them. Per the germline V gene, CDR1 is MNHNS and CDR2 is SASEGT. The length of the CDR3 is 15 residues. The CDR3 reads CASSDPDRLRQPQHF. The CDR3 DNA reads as TGTGCCAGCAGTGACCCTGACAGGCTGCGGCAGCCCCAGCATTTT.

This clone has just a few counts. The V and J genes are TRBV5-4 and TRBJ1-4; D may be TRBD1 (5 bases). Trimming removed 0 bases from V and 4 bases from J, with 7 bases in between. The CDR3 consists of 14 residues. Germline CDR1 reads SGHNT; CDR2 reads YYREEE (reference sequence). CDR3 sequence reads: CASSLGQSNEKLFF. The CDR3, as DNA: TGTGCCAGCAGCTTGGGACAGAGTAATGAAAAACTGTTTTTT. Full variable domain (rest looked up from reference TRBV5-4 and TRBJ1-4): ETGVTQSPTHLIKTRGQQVTLRCSSQSGHNTVSWYQQALGQGPQFIFQYYREEENGRGNFPPRFSGLQFPNYSSELNVNALELDDSALYLCASSLGQSNEKLFFGSGTQLSVL.

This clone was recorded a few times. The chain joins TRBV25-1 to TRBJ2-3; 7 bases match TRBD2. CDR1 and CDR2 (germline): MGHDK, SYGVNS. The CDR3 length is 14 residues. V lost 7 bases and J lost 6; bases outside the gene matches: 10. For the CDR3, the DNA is TGTGCCAGCACACACGGCGGGAGCCGGGATACGCAGTATTTT. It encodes CASTHGGSRDTQYF.

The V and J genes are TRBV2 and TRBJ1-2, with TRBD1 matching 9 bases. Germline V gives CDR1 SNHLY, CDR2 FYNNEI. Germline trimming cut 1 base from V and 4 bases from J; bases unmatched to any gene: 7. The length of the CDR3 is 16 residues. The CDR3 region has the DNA TGTGCCAGCAGTGAAGACAGGGGGCGGTCATTCTATGGCTACACCTTC. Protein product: CASSEDRGRSFYGYTF.

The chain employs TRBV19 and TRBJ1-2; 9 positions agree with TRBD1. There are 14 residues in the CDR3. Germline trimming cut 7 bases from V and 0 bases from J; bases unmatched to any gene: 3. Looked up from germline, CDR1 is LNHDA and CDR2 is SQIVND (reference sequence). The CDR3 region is CASTRDRANYGYTF. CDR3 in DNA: TGTGCCAGTACCCGGGACAGGGCTAACTATGGCTACACCTTC.